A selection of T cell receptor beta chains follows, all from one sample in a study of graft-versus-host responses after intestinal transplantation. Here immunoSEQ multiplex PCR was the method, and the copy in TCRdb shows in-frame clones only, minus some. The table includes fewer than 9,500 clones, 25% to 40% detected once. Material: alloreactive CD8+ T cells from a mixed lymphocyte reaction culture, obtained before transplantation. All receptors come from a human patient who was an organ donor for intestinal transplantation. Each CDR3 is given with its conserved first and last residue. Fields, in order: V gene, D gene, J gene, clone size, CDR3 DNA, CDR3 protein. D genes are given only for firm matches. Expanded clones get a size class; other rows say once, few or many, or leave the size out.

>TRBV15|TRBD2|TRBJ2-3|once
TGTGCCACCAGGGGGACTAGCGGGGGATACACAGATACGCAGTATTTT
CATRGTSGGYTDTQYF
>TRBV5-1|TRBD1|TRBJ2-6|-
TGCGCCAGCAGCTTGTTTCCCCCCCCGGGACAGGGAAGCTCTGGGGCCAACGTCCTGACTTTC
CASSLFPPPGQGSSGANVLTF
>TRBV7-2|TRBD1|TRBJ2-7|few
TGTGCCAGCAGCTTTGGGGTAGGGGACAGGGCCTACGAGCAGTACTTC
CASSFGVGDRAYEQYF
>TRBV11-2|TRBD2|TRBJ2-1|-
TGTGCCAGCAGCTTAAACCTAGCGGTGTACAATGAGCAGTTCTTC
CASSLNLAVYNEQFF
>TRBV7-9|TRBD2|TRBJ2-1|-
TGTGCCAGCAGGCCCCCCCTAGCGGGAGGGCCCGGTGAGCAGTTCTTC
CASRPPLAGGPGEQFF
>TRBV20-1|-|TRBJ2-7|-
TGCAGTGCAAGACTAGTTCGCGAGCAGTACTTC
CSARLVREQYF
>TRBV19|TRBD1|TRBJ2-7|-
TGTGCCAGTGCTCCGGGACAGGGATCCTACGAGCAGTACTTC
CASAPGQGSYEQYF
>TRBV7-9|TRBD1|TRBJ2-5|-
TGTGCCAGCAGCTTACCGTTGAAGACAGGGCAAGAGACCCAGTACTTC
CASSLPLKTGQETQYF
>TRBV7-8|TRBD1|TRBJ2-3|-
TGTGCCAGCAGCGCCTGGCCCCCACAGGGGACGCAGTATTTT
CASSAWPPQGTQYF
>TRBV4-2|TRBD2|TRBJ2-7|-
TGTGCCAGCAGCCAAGATGGCGGCGGGGGCTCCTACGAGCAGTACTTC
CASSQDGGGGSYEQYF
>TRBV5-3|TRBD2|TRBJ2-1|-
TGTGCCAGACGGGCGGGGGACTACAATGAGCAGTTCTTC
CARRAGDYNEQFF
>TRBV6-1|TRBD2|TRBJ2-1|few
TGTGCCAGCAGTGACCTAGCGGGAGGCTACAATGAGCAGTTCTTC
CASSDLAGGYNEQFF
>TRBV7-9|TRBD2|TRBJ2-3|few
TGTGCCAGCAGCTTTTCGGCGGGGGGCCCAGATACGCAGTATTTT
CASSFSAGGPDTQYF
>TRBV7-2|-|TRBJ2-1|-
TGTGCCAGCAGTTACCCCGGTGAGCAGTTCTTC
CASSYPGEQFF
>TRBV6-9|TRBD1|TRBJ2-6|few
TGTGCCAGCACCGGACAGGGGTCCGGGGCCAACGTCCTGACTTTC
CASTGQGSGANVLTF
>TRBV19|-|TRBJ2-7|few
TGTGCCAGTAGTATCGAAGGCGGGGCCTCCTACGAGCAGTACTTC
CASSIEGGASYEQYF
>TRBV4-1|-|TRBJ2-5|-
TGCGCCAGCAGCCAAGGGGGACTAGAGACCCAGTACTTC
CASSQGGLETQYF
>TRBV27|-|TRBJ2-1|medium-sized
TGTGCCAGCAGTTCCATCACTAGCACCTACTACAATGAGCAGTTCTTC
CASSSITSTYYNEQFF
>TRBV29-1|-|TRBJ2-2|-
TGCAGCGCTCTAACGGACAGTACCGGGGAGCTGTTTTTT
CSALTDSTGELFF
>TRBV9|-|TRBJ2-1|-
TGTGCCAGCAGCAGACCACAAGATCGGGGGAGTAACGATGAGCAGTTCTTC
CASSRPQDRGSNDEQFF
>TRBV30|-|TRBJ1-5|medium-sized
TGTGCCTGGAGTGTATCAGGGGATCAGCCCCAGCATTTT
CAWSVSGDQPQHF
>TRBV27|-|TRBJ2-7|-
TGTGCCAGCAGTTTATCAGGACAGCACTACGAGCAGTACTTC
CASSLSGQHYEQYF
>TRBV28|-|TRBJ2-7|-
TGTGCCAGCAATCCGGACATACCGGGGGACGAGCAGTACTTC
CASNPDIPGDEQYF
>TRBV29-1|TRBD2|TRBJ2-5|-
TGCAGCGTTGTAGCGCTAGCGGGGTTGGAGACCCAGTACTTC
CSVVALAGLETQYF
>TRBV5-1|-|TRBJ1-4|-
TGCGCCAGCAGCTTGCAAGCGCGGGGGGGAGGTGAAAAACTGTTTTTT
CASSLQARGGGEKLFF
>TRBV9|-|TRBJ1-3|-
TGTGCCGGCAGCGTAGGAGTCATATATTTT
CAGSVGVIYF
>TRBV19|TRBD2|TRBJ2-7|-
TGTGCCCCAGAGCGGGAGTGGTCCTACGAGCAGTACTTC
CAPEREWSYEQYF
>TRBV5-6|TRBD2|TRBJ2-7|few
TGTGCCAGCAGCTCCAGTGGTAGCGGGAGGGGACCCTCCTACGAGCAGTACTTC
CASSSSGSGRGPSYEQYF
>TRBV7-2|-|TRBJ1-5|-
TGTGCCAGCAGCTTAGCGGCCGCGACTTGGCCCCAGCATTTT
CASSLAAATWPQHF
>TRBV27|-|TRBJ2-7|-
TGTGCCAGCAGTCTCACAGGTTCCGGGTCCTACGAGCAGTACTTC
CASSLTGSGSYEQYF
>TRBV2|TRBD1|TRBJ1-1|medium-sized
TGTGCCACCCAGGGACAGTTGGTTGAAGCTTTCTTT
CATQGQLVEAFF
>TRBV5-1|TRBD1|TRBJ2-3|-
TGCGCCAGCAGCTTCAGGGGGCCTTACACAGATACGCAGTATTTT
CASSFRGPYTDTQYF
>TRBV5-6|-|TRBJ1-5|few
TGTGCCAGCAGCTTGGGCGCGGGTCGGTGGCCCCAGCATTTT
CASSLGAGRWPQHF
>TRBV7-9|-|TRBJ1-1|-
TGTGCCAGCAGCCCGGGCGGGATTGAAGCTTTCTTT
CASSPGGIEAFF
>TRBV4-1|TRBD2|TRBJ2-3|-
TGCGCCAGCGGGCGGGAGGTGACAGATACGCAGTATTTT
CASGREVTDTQYF
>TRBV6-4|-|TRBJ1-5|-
TGTGCCAGCAGTGACGACAGAACACTACCTAGCAATCAGCCCCAGCATTTT
CASSDDRTLPSNQPQHF
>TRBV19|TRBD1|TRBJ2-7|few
TGTGCCAGTGCCTGGACAGGGGGATACGAGCAGTACTTC
CASAWTGGYEQYF
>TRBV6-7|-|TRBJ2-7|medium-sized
TGTGCCAGCAGTCCCGGTTTACACGAGCAGTACTTC
CASSPGLHEQYF
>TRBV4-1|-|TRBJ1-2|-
TGCGCCAGCAGCCAAGTGCGGGAGATAATAGGCTACACCTTC
CASSQVREIIGYTF
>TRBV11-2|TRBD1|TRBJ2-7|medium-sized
TGTGCCAGCAGCTCCTGGACAGGCGGTCTCTACGAGCAGTACTTC
CASSSWTGGLYEQYF
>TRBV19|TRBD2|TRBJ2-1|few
TGTGCCAGTAGTACGATAGCGGGCTCCTACAATGAGCAGTTCTTC
CASSTIAGSYNEQFF
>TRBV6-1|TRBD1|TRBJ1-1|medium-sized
TGTGCCAGCAGTGAGGAGACAGGGATCCCCACTGAAGCTTTCTTT
CASSEETGIPTEAFF
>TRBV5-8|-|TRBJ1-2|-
TGTGCCAGCAGCTTGTACGGGGGGGGAGCGAACTATGGCTACACCTTC
CASSLYGGGANYGYTF
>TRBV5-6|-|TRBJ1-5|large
TGTGCCAGCAGCTTGTTCCGACATAGCAATCAGCCCCAGCATTTT
CASSLFRHSNQPQHF
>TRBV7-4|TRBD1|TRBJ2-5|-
TGTGCCAGCAGCTTAGTTCATCGGGACAGGGACCTACAAGAGACCCAGTACTTC
CASSLVHRDRDLQETQYF
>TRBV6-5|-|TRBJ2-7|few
TGTGCCAGCAGTGGGAGGGGGGGTTACTACGAGCAGTACTTC
CASSGRGGYYEQYF
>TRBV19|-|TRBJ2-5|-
TGTGCCAGTAGTAGTCTCCTCCAAGAGACCCAGTACTTC
CASSSLLQETQYF
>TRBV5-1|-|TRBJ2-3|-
TGCGCCAGCAGCTTCCCCGCAGATACGCAGTATTTT
CASSFPADTQYF
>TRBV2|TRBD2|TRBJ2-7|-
TGTGCCAGCAGTGAATGGTTGGGGACTAGCTTCTACGAGCAGTACTTC
CASSEWLGTSFYEQYF
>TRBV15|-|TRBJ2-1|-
TGTGCCACCAGCAGAGATCCGGTGGGGGCGAGGCCCAATGAGCAGTTCTTC
CATSRDPVGARPNEQFF
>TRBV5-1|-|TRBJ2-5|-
TGCGCCAGCAGCCTCGAAGAGACCCAGTACTTC
CASSLEETQYF